The 24 T cell receptor beta chains in this list originate from one sample, sequenced in a study of cytomegalovirus exposure and HLA in healthy donors. Vbeta (60) and Jbeta (13) primers were used in the PCR. Data came from immunoSEQ multiplex PCR; TCRdb stores just in-frame clones and leaves some out. This listing includes around 51,000 clones. Sequencing was performed on PBMCs. Receptors were obtained from a man in his forties in good health and CMV-seropositive.

The CDR3 nucleotides read TGTGCCAGCAGCCAAGAGAGAGGGTTCGGGGAGCTGTTTTTT. It translates to CASSQERGFGELFF. This sequence joins TRBV14 and TRBJ2-2, with D possibly matching TRBD2 (5 bases). Germline V lookup: CDR1 SGHDN, CDR2 FVKESK. Trimming took off 0 bases at V and 7 bases at J, with 9 bases between the two ends. CDR3 length: 14 residues.

V usage is TRBV30 and J usage is TRBJ2-1, with 7 bases lining up with TRBD2. The CDR3 sequence is 13 residues long. Germline V gives CDR1 GTSNPN, CDR2 SVGIG (reference sequence). Unmatched junction bases numbered 8, after V lost 7 bases and J lost 5 bases. The CDR3 protein is CASDKGGNNEQFF. The CDR3 coding sequence is TGTGCCTCGGATAAGGGAGGGAACAATGAGCAGTTCTTC. Full variable domain (outside the CDR3, taken from reference TRBV30 and TRBJ2-1): SQTIHQWPATLVQPVGSPLSLECTVEGTSNPNLYWYRQAAGRGLQLLFYSVGIGQISSEVPQNLSASRPQDRQFILSSKKLLLSDSGFYLCASDKGGNNEQFFGPGTRLTVL.

The chain is built from TRBV19 and TRBJ2-3; 10 bases line up with TRBD1. CDR1 LNHDA and CDR2 SQIVND come from the germline V gene (reference sequence). The trim removed 6 bases at V and 4 bases at J, leaving 4 bases unmatched. The CDR3 runs 14 residues. The CDR3 is CASSPTGGADTQYF. The CDR3 nucleotides are TGTGCCAGTAGCCCGACAGGGGGCGCAGATACGCAGTATTTT.

V and J are TRBV11-2 and TRBJ1-1, with D unresolved. The germline V gene encodes CDR1 SGHAT and CDR2 FQNNGV. The CDR3 is 13 amino acids. Trimming shortened V by 7 bases and J by 4 bases, and 13 bases separated the two germline ends. The CDR3 region has the DNA TGTGCCAGCACCCTGAGGCCAGCCACTGAAGCTTTCTTT. It yields the protein CASTLRPATEAFF. The complete variable domain, with remaining parts taken from reference TRBV11-2 and TRBJ1-1, reads EAGVAQSPRYKIIEKRQSVAFWCNPISGHATLYWYQQILGQGPKLLIQFQNNGVVDDSQLPKDRFSAERLKGVDSTLKIQPAKLEDSAVYLCASTLRPATEAFFGQGTRLTVV.

The genes are TRBV19 and TRBJ1-5; D gene uncertain. V gave up 7 bases and J gave up 1 base, with 14 bases separating them. CDR3 length: 15 amino acids. Germline CDR1 is LNHDA and CDR2 is SQIVND (reference sequence). The CDR3 DNA reads TGTGCCAGTACCTTAGACAATCGAAGCAATCAGCCCCAGCATTTT. Translation gives CASTLDNRSNQPQHF.

The chain recombines TRBV11-1 with TRBJ2-1, with 7 bases identical to TRBD2. V lost 10 bases, J lost 8 bases, and 8 bases stayed unmatched. CDR3 length: 12 residues. CDR1 and CDR2 from the germline V gene are SGHAT and FQDESV (reference sequence). The CDR3 DNA reads TGTGCCACCCGGGACTATAGCGATGAGCAGTTCTTC. This encodes CATRDYSDEQFF.

The chain combines TRBV28 with TRBJ1-4; the D gene is possibly TRBD1 (6 bases). Trimming shortened V by 4 bases and J by 4 bases, and 10 bases separated the two germline ends. CDR1 is MDHEN and CDR2 is SYDVKM in the germline V gene. This CDR3 is 14 amino acids long. The CDR3 protein is CASSWDTFNEKLFF. CDR3 bases: TGTGCCAGCAGTTGGGACACCTTTAATGAAAAACTGTTTTTT.

The chain recombines TRBV7-2 with TRBJ2-3, with 8 bases that match TRBD1. From germline, CDR1 is SGHTA and CDR2 FQGNSA. The length of the CDR3 is 15 residues. Trimming took 4 bases from V and 1 from J; bases not matched to a gene: 4. The CDR3 loop reads CASSWPGQGTDTQYF. As DNA, the CDR3 is TGTGCCAGCAGCTGGCCGGGACAGGGCACAGATACGCAGTATTTT.

CDR3 DNA: TGTGCCAGCAGCGTAAGGACCGCGGGCAACACCGGGGAGCTGTTTTTT. The encoded protein is CASSVRTAGNTGELFF. The genes are TRBV9 and TRBJ2-2; the D gene is possibly TRBD2 (5 bases). The germline gives CDR1 SGDLS, CDR2 YYNGEE. The CDR3 totals 16 residues. Trimming stripped 1 base from V and 2 bases from J, with 12 bases between. Together with reference TRBV9 and TRBJ2-2, the CDR3 gives the full variable domain: DSGVTQTPKHLITATGQRVTLRCSPRSGDLSVYWYQQSLDQGLQFLIQYYNGEERAKGNILERFSAQQFPDLHSELNLSSLELGDSALYFCASSVRTAGNTGELFFGEGSRLTVL.

This sequence joins TRBV2 and TRBJ1-5; D remains ambiguous. Germline CDR1 is SNHLY and CDR2 is FYNNEI. The V end was cut by 11 bases, the J end by 2 bases, with 13 bases between. CDR3 length: 13 residues. CDR3: CAAAAWGNQPQHF. In nucleotides, the CDR3 is TGTGCCGCGGCAGCTTGGGGCAATCAGCCCCAGCATTTT.

The gene calls are TRBV9 and TRBJ2-4, with 12 bases identical to TRBD2. Per the germline V gene, CDR1 is SGDLS and CDR2 is YYNGEE. The CDR3 length is 15 residues. With 4 bases clipped from V and 8 bases from J, the junction kept 7 bases outside the gene matches. CDR3 sequence: CASSPGLAGLDIQYF. The CDR3 bases are TGTGCCAGCAGCCCCGGACTAGCGGGGCTGGACATTCAGTACTTC.

The V call is TRBV9, the J call TRBJ1-1; maybe TRBD1 (6 bases). The V end was cut by 0 bases, the J end by 1 base, with 7 bases between. From germline, CDR1 is SGDLS and CDR2 YYNGEE. The CDR3 is 14 residues long. For the CDR3, the DNA is TGTGCCAGCAGCGTAGCACAGGGGAACACTGAAGCTTTCTTT. Protein product: CASSVAQGNTEAFF. Full variable domain (rest looked up from reference TRBV9 and TRBJ1-1): DSGVTQTPKHLITATGQRVTLRCSPRSGDLSVYWYQQSLDQGLQFLIQYYNGEERAKGNILERFSAQQFPDLHSELNLSSLELGDSALYFCASSVAQGNTEAFFGQGTRLTVV.

V is TRBV7-9 and J is TRBJ2-7, with D perhaps TRBD2 (5 bases). The CDR3 length is 8 residues. Between the trimmed V and J ends, which lost 10 bases and 7 bases, there was a span of 5 bases. The germline V gene has CDR1 SEHNR and CDR2 FQNEAQ (reference sequence). In DNA form, the CDR3 reads TGTGCCACGGGGGAGCAGTACTTC. Protein product: CATGEQYF.

This sequence joins TRBV10-3 and TRBJ1-5, with D perhaps TRBD1 (6 bases). The germline V gene encodes CDR1 ENHRY and CDR2 SYGVKD. The CDR3 length is 12 residues. Trimming stripped 6 bases from V and 5 bases from J, with 8 bases between. Written as DNA, the CDR3 is TGTGCCATCAGCCCAGGGGATCAGCCCCAGCATTTT. This translates into CAISPGDQPQHF.

The rearrangement uses TRBV4-3 and TRBJ2-3, with 14 positions matching TRBD2. Germline values: CDR1 LGHNA, CDR2 YSLEER. With 3 bases clipped from V and 4 bases from J, the junction kept 0 bases outside the gene matches. This CDR3 spans 15 amino acids. The CDR3 region has the DNA TGCGCCAGCAGCCAGACTAGCGGGGGGGCAGATACGCAGTATTTT. Translated: CASSQTSGGADTQYF.

The rearrangement uses TRBV5-8 and TRBJ2-3; 10 nucleotides align to TRBD2. The CDR3 sequence is 18 residues long. Trimming took 0 bases from V and 7 from J; bases not matched to a gene: 14. CDR1 and CDR2 (germline): SGHTS, YDEGEE. The CDR3 spells CASSLAASGSYHIYTQYF. CDR3 coding DNA: TGTGCCAGCAGCTTGGCCGCTAGCGGGAGCTACCACATATATACGCAGTATTTT.

V gene TRBV7-2 combines with J gene TRBJ1-2, with a weak D call TRBD1 (6 bases). V was pared by 3 bases and J by 5 bases, with 16 bases between. Germline CDR1 reads SGHTA; CDR2 reads FQGNSA. The CDR3 covers 15 residues. CDR3 loop: CASSLAVAGEYGYTF. CDR3 sequence (DNA): TGTGCCAGCAGCTTGGCAGTTGCAGGGGAGTATGGCTACACCTTC.

The chain employs TRBV27 and TRBJ1-1; tentative D call: TRBD1 (5 bases). Germline V gene data show CDR1 as MNHEY and CDR2 as SMNVEV (reference sequence). V gave up 3 bases and J gave up 1 base, with 9 bases separating them. This CDR3 region has 14 residues. CDR3 DNA: TGTGCCAGCAGTTTGGGGCTGACGAACACTGAAGCTTTCTTT. Its protein is CASSLGLTNTEAFF.

The chain uses TRBV7-3 and TRBJ2-3; D possibly corresponds to TRBD2 (7 bases). The CDR3 runs to 14 residues. V lost 5 bases and J lost 5, with 14 bases in between. Germline V gene data show CDR1 as SGHTA and CDR2 as FQGTGA. The CDR3, as DNA: TGTGCCAGCAGCCCTCGGGGGGCCAGAGATACGCAGTATTTT. It is translated as CASSPRGARDTQYF.

The J gene is TRBJ2-5, the V gene TRBV29-1; TRBD2 matches 9 bases. V dropped 3 bases and J dropped 5; count of bases not matched to a gene: 7. This CDR3 comprises 14 residues. Germline CDR1 is SQVTM and CDR2 is ANQGSEA. The CDR3 sequence is CSVDASGAWETQYF. CDR3 in DNA: TGCAGCGTTGATGCTAGCGGGGCCTGGGAGACCCAGTACTTC.

CDR3 region: CAWSTGDEQYF. The CDR3, as DNA: TGTGCCTGGAGCACGGGTGACGAGCAGTACTTC. The chain combines TRBV30 with TRBJ2-7; unclear D gene. Germline loops: CDR1 GTSNPN, CDR2 SVGIG (reference sequence). The CDR3 is 11 amino acids. V was cut by 3 bases and J by 5 bases, with 8 bases left in between.

The CDR3 sequence is CASSAGQGGNQPQHF. The CDR3 nucleotides read TGTGCCAGCAGCGCAGGACAGGGCGGGAATCAGCCCCAGCATTTT. This chain connects TRBV9 to TRBJ1-5, with TRBD1 matching 8 bases. Germline V gives CDR1 SGDLS, CDR2 YYNGEE. This CDR3 has 15 residues. Trimming cost V 3 bases and J 4 bases; bases outside gene matches: 6. The full variable domain, with the rest looked up from reference TRBV9 and TRBJ1-5, is DSGVTQTPKHLITATGQRVTLRCSPRSGDLSVYWYQQSLDQGLQFLIQYYNGEERAKGNILERFSAQQFPDLHSELNLSSLELGDSALYFCASSAGQGGNQPQHFGDGTRLSIL.

The CDR3 bases are TGTGCCATCAGTGGGAGTGCTGGCGATAGCTCCTACGAGCAGTACTTC. It is translated as CAISGSAGDSSYEQYF. The rearrangement uses TRBV10-3 and TRBJ2-7; D unresolved. Deletions cut 4 bases from V and 0 bases from J, with 16 bases between. Germline V gene sequence: CDR1 ENHRY, CDR2 SYGVKD. CDR3 length equals 16 residues.

The chain has TRBV14 and TRBJ2-5, with TRBD2 as a possible D gene (5 bases). The CDR3 runs 17 residues. Trimming pared 1 base from V and 4 bases from J, leaving 19 bases between. CDR1 and CDR2 (germline): SGHDN, FVKESK. The CDR3 sequence: CASSQATGLDDLETQYF. CDR3 DNA: TGTGCCAGCAGCCAAGCGACGGGATTAGATGATCTAGAGACCCAGTACTTC.